This record concerns one T cell receptor beta chain sequence. Original analysis: Estimation of nucleated cell counts relied on the amplification of reference gene primers. Some clones are missing from TCRdb's copy, which holds only in-frame ones; the method was immunoSEQ multiplex PCR. For V, J and clone size, that table is used; D and trimming come from the DNA. This sample carries about 82,000 clones, about 82% of them seen once, and the ten largest clones take more than 15%. These data originate in a study of blood T cell repertoires in COVID-19. Study as a whole: Material from acute and convalescent COVID-19 was sourced from the United States, Italy and Spain. T cells, B-cell-depleted T cells, or PBMCs provided the cDNA or gDNA that served as material.

The V and J ends lost 2 bases and 7 bases respectively, with 9 bases between them. CDR3 size: 13 residues. Germline V lookup: CDR1 SGHRS, CDR2 YFSETQ. This chain uses TRBV5-1 with TRBJ2-2, with a possible D match to TRBD1 (5 bases). This receptor was identified in a man of 80 years or more with active or convalescent COVID-19. The specimen was peripheral blood. CDR3 bases: TGCGCCAGCAGCTTAGGGGAAGGCGGGGAGCTGTTTTTT. Its translation is CASSLGEGGELFF.